This T cell receptor (beta chain) was identified during a study of PD-1 blockade in classical Hodgkin lymphoma. Study as a whole: Treatment was intravenous nivolumab, 3 mg/kg every 2 weeks, until progression. Study observations and caveats: Among the patients, those starting nivolumab under 1 year after ASCT were excluded. Healthy donors were reported to have higher baseline TCR diversity than newly diagnosed patients.

Here immunoSEQ multiplex PCR was the method, and the copy in TCRdb shows in-frame clones only, minus some. This table has about 94,000 clones, roughly 87% appearing once. The CDR3 sequence is 19 residues long. Trimming removed 2 bases from V and 0 bases from J, with 18 bases in between. Germline CDR1 and CDR2: SGHRS and YFSETQ. Each of the patients experienced relapse following autologous stem cell transplantation, and their brentuximab vedotin exposure differed. When best responses were assessed, they were complete response, partial response or progressive disease. This clone was recorded only once. Its specificity is unknown.

The TCR comes from a human donor with classical Hodgkin lymphoma. The chain has TRBV5-1 and TRBJ1-6, with D tentatively TRBD1 (5 bases). The specimen comprised peripheral blood mononuclear cells (PBMCs), sampled before the second cycle of nivolumab. DNA for the CDR3: TGCGCCAGCAGCTTTTGGCCGGGACGCGAGAGCTCCTATAATTCACCCCTCCACTTT. Residues: CASSFWPGRESSYNSPLHF. Full variable domain (outside the CDR3, taken from reference TRBV5-1 and TRBJ1-6): KAGVTQTPRYLIKTRGQQVTLSCSPISGHRSVSWYQQTPGQGLQFLFEYFSETQRNKGNFPGRFSGRQFSNSRSEMNVSTLELGDSALYLCASSFWPGRESSYNSPLHFGNGTRLTVT.